The rows below give T cell receptor beta chains drawn from one sample of a study of response to subunit inactivated influenza vaccine. TCRdb reprocessed the RT-PCR reads with MiXCR, giving one entry per CDR3 protein. The repertoire holds 450,000 to 700,000 distinct CDR3 sequences, with around 15% as singletons. Sequences were derived from PBMCs from blood, sampled about 11 days after vaccination. These receptor sequences come from a man in his fifties who received an inactivated influenza vaccine. Both conserved end residues are part of each CDR3. D genes are given only for firm matches. Size values are once, few and many counts, or a class for expanded clones, and some rows have none.

V	J	D	size	DNA	CDR3
TRBV2	TRBJ2-7	NA	NA	TGTGCCAGCAGCCCTGCACGGGGGTTCTACGAGCAGTACTTC	CASSPARGFYEQYF
TRBV7-2	TRBJ2-1	TRBD2	NA	TGTGCCAGCAGCCTCCGGACTAGCGGGGGAAATGAGCAGTTCTTC	CASSLRTSGGNEQFF
TRBV28	TRBJ1-6	NA	few	TGTGCCAGCAGCACCTCGGTTGGGTATTACAATTCACCCCTCCACTTT	CASSTSVGYYNSPLHF
TRBV7-8	TRBJ2-7	TRBD2	NA	TGTGCCAGCAGCCCAGGGACTAGCGGGATGGTCTCCGAGCAGTACTTC	CASSPGTSGMVSEQYF
TRBV6-2/TRBV6-3	TRBJ2-1	NA	NA	TGTGCCAGCAGTGCCGTGGGGTCCTACAATGAGCAGTTCTTC	CASSAVGSYNEQFF
TRBV6-5	TRBJ2-7	NA	few	TGTGCCAGCAGTTCTCTAGGGTCATGGAGCTACGAGCAGTACTTC	CASSSLGSWSYEQYF
TRBV29-1	TRBJ2-1	TRBD1	many	TGCAGCGTCCGAAATTCCGGGACAGGGTATACGGCCGTCTCCTACAATGAGCAGTTCTTC	CSVRNSGTGYTAVSYNEQFF
TRBV15	TRBJ2-5	TRBD1	NA	TGTGCCACCAGAGGACAGGGAAAAGAGACCCAGTACTTC	CATRGQGKETQYF
TRBV30	TRBJ2-7	NA	few	TGTGCCTGGAGTGGAGGGAGGGGGAGCTCCTACGAGCAGTACTTC	CAWSGGRGSSYEQYF
TRBV3-1	TRBJ2-7	NA	NA	TGTGCCAGCAGCCAGTCAGGGATCTACGAGCAGTACTTC	CASSQSGIYEQYF
TRBV4-2	TRBJ2-1	TRBD2	few	TGTGCCAGCAGCCAAGGGAGCGGGGGGGCCAGGGACAATGAGCAGTTCTTC	CASSQGSGGARDNEQFF
TRBV20-1	TRBJ2-5	TRBD2	NA	TGCAGTGCTATCAGGGCTAGCGGGGGGGACCAAGAGACCCAGTACTTC	CSAIRASGGDQETQYF
TRBV7-6	TRBJ2-1	NA	few	TGTGCCAGCAGCCCATTAGCTGGGGCGGCCAGCTCCTACAATGAGCAGTTCTTC	CASSPLAGAASSYNEQFF
TRBV6-2/TRBV6-3	TRBJ2-7	TRBD2	NA	TGTGCCAGCATTCCAGGACTAGTTACCGACGAGCAGTACTTC	CASIPGLVTDEQYF
TRBV28	TRBJ2-1	NA	many	TGTGCCAGCAGAGCAATGGACACCGGGTATGACAATGAGCAGTTCTTC	CASRAMDTGYDNEQFF
TRBV28	TRBJ2-3	NA	few	TGTGCCAGCAGTTTATATAAGAGAGATACGCAGTATTTT	CASSLYKRDTQYF
TRBV20-1	TRBJ2-7	TRBD1	few	TGCAGTGCTAGATCGCGGACAGGGGGCTCCTACGAGCAGTACTTC	CSARSRTGGSYEQYF
TRBV28	TRBJ2-3	NA	few	TGTGCCAGCAGTTTTGAGGCGGCTAGCACAGATACGCAGTATTTT	CASSFEAASTDTQYF
TRBV3-1	TRBJ2-1	NA	NA	TGTGCTAGCAGCCCGGGACTCCCCAATATAGGGCAGTTCTTC	CASSPGLPNIGQFF
TRBV20-1	TRBJ1-2	NA	NA	TGCAGTGCCCGGGTGGGGGGCTATGGCTACACCTTC	CSARVGGYGYTF
TRBV7-2	TRBJ2-1	NA	NA	TGTGCCAGCAGCTTAGTCGTTTTGAGGCTTGGAGACACTGAGCAGTTCTTC	CASSLVVLRLGDTEQFF
TRBV12-3/TRBV12-4	TRBJ2-3	NA	many	TGTGCCAGCAGCGCCCTTTCGCGTACGCAGTATTTT	CASSALSRTQYF
TRBV5-8	TRBJ2-1	NA	NA	TGTGCCAGCAGCTTGCTATATTCACAGGGTGGGGATGAGCAGTTCTTC	CASSLLYSQGGDEQFF
TRBV11-2	TRBJ2-1	NA	NA	TGTGCCAGCAGCTTAGCCCAGGGCTACAATGAGCAGTTCTTC	CASSLAQGYNEQFF
TRBV12-3/TRBV12-4	TRBJ1-3	NA	NA	TGTGCCAGCAATTCTGGAAACACCATATATTTT	CASNSGNTIYF
TRBV5-1	TRBJ2-7	NA	few	TGCGCCAGCAGCCCGGAGGTCAGTGCCTACGAGCAGTACTTC	CASSPEVSAYEQYF
TRBV6-6	TRBJ2-3	NA	NA	TGTGCCAGCAGTTACGTTGTCTCAGATACGCAGTATTTT	CASSYVVSDTQYF
TRBV4-1	TRBJ2-1	TRBD2	NA	TGCGCCAGCAGCCCCCTCGGGGGGGGGCTCTCCTACAATGAGCAGTTCTTC	CASSPLGGGLSYNEQFF
TRBV15	TRBJ2-7	TRBD2	NA	TGTGCCACCAGCGGGGGGACTAAATACGAGCAGTACTTC	CATSGGTKYEQYF
TRBV30	TRBJ2-5	TRBD2	NA	TGTGCCTGGAATCCTAGCGGGACAGAGTACCAAGAGACCCAGTACTTC	CAWNPSGTEYQETQYF
TRBV27	TRBJ2-7	NA	NA	TGTGCCAGCAGTCCGGGTCGTCCGAGCTCCTACGAGCAGTACTTC	CASSPGRPSSYEQYF
TRBV7-9	TRBJ2-3	NA	few	TGTGCCAGCACCAGACCCAGCACAGATACGCAGTATTTT	CASTRPSTDTQYF